Listed here is a single T cell receptor beta chain. This sample was taken from a study of beta chain features in type 1 diabetes. The entirety of the isolated RNA underwent reverse transcription, so expressed TCRB transcripts were sequenced. Sequencing used immunoSEQ multiplex PCR; TCRdb keeps in-frame clones, though not all of them. The table records around 500,000 clones, 30% of them present only once. The receptor comes from a man aged 18 to 30 in good health. Source material: naive CD4+ T cells from blood.

This CDR3 is CASSRPSGRADNEQFF. CDR3 nucleotide sequence: TGTGCCAGCAGCCGGCCTAGCGGGAGGGCCGACAATGAGCAGTTCTTC. The J gene is TRBJ2-1, the V gene TRBV7-2; 12 nucleotides match TRBD2. The V segment lost 5 bases and the J segment 5 bases; nucleotides outside the gene matches: 7. CDR1 and CDR2 from the germline V gene are SGHTA and FQGNSA. The CDR3 loop spans 16 amino acids.